The TCR beta chain described here comes from a study of monozygotic twins with cystic fibrosis. Whole-study findings and limits: Age, concordance and disease severity did not associate with shared CDR3 numbers.

This clone was seen a handful of times. Its antigen is currently unknown. With 3 bases removed from V and 0 bases from J, the gap between germline ends came to 5 bases. The CDR3 is 13 residues long. The germline V gene encodes CDR1 LNHDA and CDR2 SQIVND (reference sequence). TCRdb's copy holds only in-frame clones and misses some; the assay was immunoSEQ multiplex PCR. The sample shows approximately 33,000 clones, nearly 85% of them seen only once. The chain links TRBV19 to TRBJ1-1, with D hard to call. The sample was blood. This TCR was recovered from a girl aged 2-15 years with cystic fibrosis. The CDR3: CASSIRLNTEAFF. In nucleotides, the CDR3 is TGTGCCAGTAGTATTAGACTGAACACTGAAGCTTTCTTT.